The present TCR beta chain was sequenced within a study of control samples from healthy donors and cancer patients (dated by TCRdb to the early 2020s). This clone was seen once. Its antigen is not yet known. Base quality data are lacking; no much larger clone is found one base away. CDR1 and CDR2 (KGHSH, LQKENI) derive from the germline V gene. Counted from cysteine to phenylalanine, this CDR3 has 14 amino acids. Only CDR3 DNA is held: 42 bases, read in frame from base 1. V and J lose 1 base and 3 bases, and a span of 9 bases separates them. Libraries came from the immunoSEQ multiplex PCR assay. The table comes from immuneACCESS by way of TCRdb, which keeps in-frame sequences with V and J called. Part of the clones is missing from these tables; in studies checked, under half for an unresolved V gene and the rest for unknown reasons. This sample holds about 130,000 clones; roughly 94% were observed only once. 11% to 15% of the sample is held by the ten biggest clonotypes.

Sequenced: PBMCs. Recombination connected TRBV18 to TRBJ1-1; the D gene is perhaps TRBD1, on 5 matching bases. The sequence derives from a man in his 60s with colorectal cancer. The nucleotide sequence reads TGTGCCAGCTCACCACTAGGGACCCACACTGAAGCTTTCTTT. Translated, it reads CASSPLGTHTEAFF.